One TCR beta chain is described in this entry. The J segment lost 6 bases and the V segment lost 4 bases, leaving 4 bases of the junction unmatched. Germline loops: CDR1 SGHRS, CDR2 YFSETQ. CDR3 length equals 13 residues. These data are taken from a study of blood T cell repertoires in COVID-19. This table comes from immunoSEQ multiplex PCR, and its TCRdb copy is limited to in-frame clones, with some not included. The sample carries 45,000 to 50,000 clones, 80% to 90% recorded once. The source material was peripheral blood. The chain joins TRBV5-1 to TRBJ1-1, with 9 bases identical to TRBD1. This receptor was obtained from a human donor in a cohort sampled during active COVID-19. The CDR3 is CASSGTGFAEAFF. The CDR3 nucleotides read TGCGCCAGCAGCGGGACAGGGTTCGCTGAAGCTTTCTTT. Full variable domain (missing parts from reference TRBV5-1 and TRBJ1-1): KAGVTQTPRYLIKTRGQQVTLSCSPISGHRSVSWYQQTPGQGLQFLFEYFSETQRNKGNFPGRFSGRQFSNSRSEMNVSTLELGDSALYLCASSGTGFAEAFFGQGTRLTVV.